This T cell receptor (beta chain) was sequenced in a study of draining lymph node invasion in breast cancer (dated by TCRdb to 2020 to 2021). Regarding the study in general: Nodal metastasis was diagnosed by histology and cytokeratin immunohistochemistry and confirmed by EpCAM/CD45 flow cytometry. Across breast cancer tissues, a separate targeted assay used bulk TCR-beta CDR3 sequencing to compare sorted memory regulatory T cells with memory conventional CD4 T cells. Matched non-invaded and tumor-invaded tumor-draining lymph nodes plus the primary tumor were contributed by each patient, with both Treg and Tconv subsets profiled. The separate targeted TCR sequencing included lymph nodes from five patients, and primary tumors were also sequenced for most of those five patients.

Details on this clonotype: This clone's antigen is unknown. No base quality information exists; no much larger clone differs at one position.

The library relied on bulk RNA-seq. Sequencing relied on an Illumina HiSeq 2500. The original methods were these. In the separate targeted TCR-seq dataset, CDR3 sequences were extracted from raw reads and quantified using MiXCR version 2.1.5 with default parameters. In the separate targeted TCR-seq dataset, TCR-beta clones were defined by the combination of V gene, J gene and CDR3 sequence. In the separate targeted TCR-seq dataset, clones with fewer than three counts were first removed, after which only the 90% most strongly expressed clones per sample were kept. The separate targeted TCR-seq dataset calculated Treg-Tconv overlap for each tissue as the number of shared clones divided by the total number of Treg clones, multiplied by 100. TCRdb cleaned the public reads at Q25 with fastp, built clones with MiXCR and kept in-frame beta chains. Each CDR3 protein gets just one entry, which takes the most common genes and DNA from the rows behind it. TCRdb, not the original authors, processed these V and J calls. In all, the sample holds some 2,900 distinct CDR3 sequences, and about three quarters of those were seen once. Clones ranked in the top ten supply approximately 8.3% of the sample.

Memory regulatory T cells were isolated by sorting for CD4+ CD45RA- CD25high cells. Tumor-draining lymph nodes were classified as non-invaded or invaded according to the absence or presence of metastatic tumor cells. T cells were pre-enriched with a Miltenyi Pan T Cell isolation kit before staining and sorting. Immunohistochemistry for estrogen receptor, progesterone receptor, HER2 and Ki-67 was used to characterize the primary tumors. Fresh surgical tissue was processed within a few hours after surgery by cutting into small fragments. Tissue fragments were enzymatically digested with Liberase TL plus DNase for about 22 minutes and were then filtered through a 40-micrometer strainer. After DAPI live/dead staining, cells were sorted on a BD FACS Aria II at roughly 96-99% purity. Sorted cells were lysed in TCL buffer and RNA was purified with a Norgen Single Cell RNA purification kit including DNase treatment.

Overall study results and their limits: TCRs shared between the Treg and Tconv subsets were regarded as suggesting, but not proving, a common clonal origin. The data could not resolve whether Treg conversion took place in a given organ or whether converted Tregs recirculated between nodes and tumor. According to the targeted TCR-seq data, Tregs appeared to be more clonally expanded than Tconvs in every tissue, and both subsets had lower diversity in tumor than in lymph nodes. The tumor top-100 clone tracking analysis was possible in only two patients. Per tissue, roughly 12-25% of Treg TCRs were found to be shared with Tconvs, and this sharing was interpreted as suggesting peripheral Treg induction. Some clones from the top 100 tumor clones were found in both invaded and non-invaded nodes, which suggests recirculation between the tumor and the draining nodes.

The specimen sequenced was sorted memory Tregs from a lymph node. The cell subset or site label, read with the paper, signifies: CD45RA-negative sorted CD4+ T cells (memory Tconv or effector/memory Treg). The receptor was derived from a female donor with luminal breast cancer.

CDR3 loop: CASSPMGYNSPLHF. At the DNA level, the sequence is TGTGCCAGCTCACCAATGGGATACAATTCACCCCTCCACTTT. Rearrangement joined TRBV18 to TRBJ1-6, with an unclear D gene assignment. V and J are truncated by 2 bases and 7 bases respectively, leaving an intervening sequence of 9 bases. Based on the germline V gene, the CDR1 and CDR2 sequences are KGHSH and LQKENI. Reading from cysteine to phenylalanine, the CDR3 counts 14 amino acids. The read is trimmed to its CDR3 DNA, 42 bases read in frame from base 1.